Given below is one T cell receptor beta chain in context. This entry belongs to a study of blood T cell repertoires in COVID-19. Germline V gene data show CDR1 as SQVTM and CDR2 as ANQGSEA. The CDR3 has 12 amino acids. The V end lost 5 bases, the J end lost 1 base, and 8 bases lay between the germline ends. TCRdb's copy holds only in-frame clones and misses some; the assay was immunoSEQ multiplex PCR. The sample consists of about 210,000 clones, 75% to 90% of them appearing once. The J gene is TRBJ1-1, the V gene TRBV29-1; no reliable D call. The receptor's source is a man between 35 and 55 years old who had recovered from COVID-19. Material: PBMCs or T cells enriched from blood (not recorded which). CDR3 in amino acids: CSVTFGNTEAFF. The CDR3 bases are TGCAGCGTTACCTTCGGGAACACTGAAGCTTTCTTT.